This TCR beta chain was identified during a study of cytomegalovirus exposure and HLA in healthy donors. Primers: 60 Vbeta forward and 13 Jbeta reverse. TCRdb's table, derived via immunoSEQ multiplex PCR, lists solely in-frame clones and lacks some. The sample contains 150,000 to 200,000 clones, approximately 88% of which appear only once. V was trimmed by 2 bases and J by 5 bases, leaving 13 bases between them. CDR3 length: 14 residues. From germline, CDR1 is MDHEN and CDR2 SYDVKM. The TCR comes from a boy aged 2 to 10 in good health and CMV-seronegative. The rearrangement links TRBV28 to TRBJ2-7, with unresolved D. The sample was PBMCs. CDR3 loop: CASSLTGSRNEQYF. The CDR3 DNA reads as TGTGCCAGCAGTTTAACCGGGTCCCGAAACGAGCAGTACTTC.